This TCR beta chain came from a study of blood T cell repertoires in COVID-19. Study context: COVID-19 samples from acute and convalescent phases originated in the United States, Italy and Spain. T cells, B-cell-depleted T cells, or PBMCs provided the cDNA or gDNA that served as material.

CDR1 and CDR2 (germline): MNHEY, SVGAGI. After removal of 4 bases from V and 4 bases from J, the junction contained 8 bases not matched to a gene. CDR3 length: 16 amino acids. Per the study methods: From reference gene primer amplification, estimates of nucleated cell counts were derived. Generated by immunoSEQ multiplex PCR, the TCRdb table keeps only in-frame clones and is missing some. V and J calls and clone size are given by that table; D and trimming were obtained from the DNA. The sample yields about 250,000 clones, roughly 88% seen once. This chain links TRBV6-5 with TRBJ2-1; TRBD1 aligns across 9 bases. Specimen: peripheral blood. This TCR came from a woman aged 25-40 years with acute or convalescent COVID-19. Here the CDR3 DNA reads TGTGCCAGCAGTTCCTTGGACAGGGGCCCGTACAATGAGCAGTTCTTC. The encoded protein is CASSSLDRGPYNEQFF.